This TCR beta chain is drawn from a study of shared clonotypes between healthy human individuals. Study as a whole: Donor ages ranged 18 to 49 years: a couple of women, three men.

As regards this clone: Its antigen is unidentified. The germline gene is not matched at one end of the junction; a read error may be the cause. The same CDR3 is also encoded by other DNA sequences in this sample.

Each replicate PCR on the sorted subsets used 200 ng DNA (around 30,000 T cell genomes). Measured with immunoSEQ multiplex PCR; TCRdb has only the in-frame clones, and not every one. The sample consists of roughly 1,000,000 clones, around 78% of them appearing once. The CDR3 sequence is 13 residues long. Per germline, CDR1 GTSNPN and CDR2 SVGIG (reference sequence). Study-wide results and caveats: Clonotypes not shared had lower generation probabilities than those common to all four donors. The study found roughly 5% of naive CD4 clonotypes shared across several donors.

V and J are TRBV30 and TRBJ2-4, with a weak D call TRBD2 (5 bases). The sequencing sample was made of memory CD4+ T cells from PBMCs. Specified subset: CD45RA-negative fraction. The clonotype originates from a man between 18 and 29 years old in good health. Some clones in this sample may be carry-over from other donors' samples. The CDR3, as DNA: TGCGCCTGGAGTGTAAGCGGAAGGAACATTCAGTACTTC. Amino acid sequence: CAWSVSGRNIQYF.